One T cell receptor (beta chain) is described in this entry. This sample is part of a study of cytomegalovirus exposure and HLA in healthy donors. The PCR was carried out with 60 Vbeta primers and 13 Jbeta primers. Profiled with immunoSEQ multiplex PCR; TCRdb holds only in-frame clones, not every one. The table shows around 150,000 clones, with around 80% occurring only once. The V gene's germline CDR1 is LNHDA and CDR2 SQIVND (reference sequence). After removal of 5 bases from V and 5 bases from J, the junction contained 9 bases not matched to a gene. The CDR3 sequence is 15 residues long. The chain links TRBV19 to TRBJ2-5; 9 nucleotides line up with TRBD1. The sequence was obtained from a woman aged 40 to 55 in good health and CMV-seronegative. The sequenced material came from PBMCs. CDR3 sequence: CASSRPGTGLETQYF. CDR3 nucleotides: TGTGCCAGTAGTCGTCCCGGGACAGGGTTGGAGACCCAGTACTTC.